This T cell receptor (beta chain) was observed in a study of radiation and T cells in renal cell carcinoma. This sample's time point: blood 4 weeks post-SBRT, at nephrectomy. Treatment specified: 15 Gy SBRT to primary tumor, nephrectomy 4 weeks later. Nephrectomy followed 15 Gy stereotactic body radiation by 4 weeks. Serial blood draws occurred at baseline and 2 and 4 weeks post-SBRT. This renal cell carcinoma was of the clear cell type. Study-wide results and caveats: Top tumor clonotypes rose in blood 2 weeks post-radiation, then contracted.

This CDR3 comprises 19 residues. Germline trimming cut 1 base from V and 1 base from J; bases unmatched to any gene: 11. CDR1 SGHKS and CDR2 YYEKEE come from the germline V gene (reference sequence). Points on this clone: Its antigen remains unidentified.

The protocol was immunoSEQ multiplex PCR, while the TCRdb copy is restricted to in-frame clones and leaves out a portion. The profile shows around 74,000 clones, around four fifths of them singletons. Sequencing was performed on blood, taken from a patient whose treatment included radiotherapy and nephrectomy. The V call is TRBV5-5, the J call TRBJ2-6, with 7 bases lining up with TRBD1. The receptor was isolated from a woman aged 55-75 years with renal cell carcinoma. CDR3 in DNA: TGTGCCAGCAGCTTGAGACAGGGCTCCCCGGGATCTGGGGCCAACGTCCTGACTTTC. Its protein is CASSLRQGSPGSGANVLTF.